This TCR beta chain was recovered during a study of T cell repertoires and HLA-DP antigens. Untouched CD4+ T cells were bead-isolated from PBMC at approximately 98% purity. Regarding the study as a whole: Against both alloantigens, CD137+ clonality was similar, roughly 0.39.

The germline CDR1 and CDR2 sequences are SGDLS and YYNGEE. V dropped 0 bases and J dropped 4 bases, with 13 bases sitting between them. The CDR3 is 15 amino acids. Clones were sequenced by immunoSEQ multiplex PCR, and TCRdb holds only the in-frame ones, with some missing. The sample shows about 73,000 clones, just under 80% of them seen only once. Concerning this clone: Antigen: not known.

This receptor was taken from a man between 60 and 70 years old in good health and CMV-seronegative. The genes are TRBV9 and TRBJ2-5, with a tentative D call TRBD1 (5 bases). What was sequenced was CD4+ T cells from PBMCs. The CDR3: CASSVVPGLGETQYF. The CDR3 DNA reads as TGTGCCAGCAGCGTAGTCCCAGGGCTCGGAGAGACCCAGTACTTC.